This TCR beta chain is from a study of T cells in Graves' hyperthyroidism and ophthalmopathy. Amplification of TCR beta CDR3 regions was performed using RNA transcripts as template. The primer set for the first-round RT-PCR of the TCR CDR3 was HTBI. MiXCR was run by TCRdb on the multiplex PCR reads, yielding one entry per CDR3 protein. Altogether 450,000 to 650,000 distinct CDR3 sequences are present, 12% to 15% being singletons, with the ten largest covering 7.1%. Enrolled ophthalmopathy patients presented with a Clinical Activity Score of at least 3, a NOSPECS grade of at least 4, and disease duration under 3 months. PBMCs were collected from an approximately 9.5 ml volume of fresh peripheral blood. Study findings and constraints: The blood repertoire included most of the expanded thyroid clonotypes above 0.001.

In the case of this clonotype: Its antigen is not identified.

The CDR3 length is 14 residues. V gave up 5 bases and J gave up 6 bases; unmatched junction bases: 10. The germline V gene encodes CDR1 DFQATT and CDR2 SNEGSKA (reference sequence). The clonotype originates from a woman under 30 with Graves' ophthalmopathy. Sequencing input: blood. This chain connects TRBV20-1 to TRBJ2-3; 8 bases align to TRBD1. The CDR3 DNA sequence: TGCAGTGCTGGATCGACAGGGGTGCGCGATACGCAGTATTTT. It specifies CSAGSTGVRDTQYF.